One sample yielded the 32 T cell receptor beta chains listed below, sequenced in a study of T-cell reconstitution after alpha-beta-depleted transplantation in children. The TCRbeta library was prepared with unique molecular identifiers. One entry per CDR3 protein results from TCRdb running MiXCR on the PCR reads. The table records about 210,000 distinct CDR3 sequences, about a sixth of them present only once. The sample consisted of PBMCs, mostly from graft donor cells, taken 360 days after TCRalphabeta/CD19-depleted stem cell transplant. The receptor source for this set is a male patient aged 2 to 10 who had a stem cell transplant for acute lymphoblastic leukemia, so the T cells may come from the graft donor.

This clonotype was recorded a few times. The J gene is TRBJ1-6, the V gene TRBV28; D perhaps matches TRBD1 (5 bases). V was clipped by 1 base and J by 2 bases, with 15 bases between them. Per germline, CDR1 MDHEN and CDR2 SYDVKM. The CDR3 extends over 18 amino acids. The CDR3 loop reads CASSLFRDRVTYNSPLHF. In DNA, the CDR3 is TGTGCCAGCAGTTTATTCCGGGACCGCGTAACCTATAATTCACCCCTCCACTTT.

This clonotype showed up many times. J is TRBJ2-3 and V is TRBV12-5; 8 bases align to TRBD2. CDR3 length: 18 residues. After removal of 0 bases from V and 2 bases from J, the junction contained 10 bases not matched to a gene. Germline V gene data show CDR1 as LGHNT and CDR2 as FRNRAP. The CDR3 DNA follows: TGTGCTAGTGGTTTGGTACGTTCTAGCGGGCAAGTCACAGATACGCAGTATTTT. Translated: CASGLVRSSGQVTDTQYF. Full variable domain (rest looked up from reference TRBV12-5 and TRBJ2-3): DARVTQTPRHKVTEMGQEVTMRCQPILGHNTVFWYRQTMMQGLELLAYFRNRAPLDDSGMPKDRFSAEMPDATLATLKIQPSEPRDSAVYFCASGLVRSSGQVTDTQYFGPGTRLTVL.

This clonotype was counted at least ten times. This chain uses TRBV12-3 or TRBV12-4 with TRBJ2-2; 9 bases match TRBD2. After removal of 2 bases from V and 5 bases from J, the junction contained 6 bases not matched to a gene. The CDR3 loop spans 16 amino acids. CDR3 in DNA: TGTGCCAGCAGTTTACTCGCGGGAGGGCCAACCGGGGAGCTGTTTTTT. This encodes CASSLLAGGPTGELFF.

The V gene is TRBV27, the J gene TRBJ2-4; perhaps TRBD1 as D (5 bases). The CDR3 is 14 amino acids. The germline CDR1 and CDR2 sequences are MNHEY and SMNVEV (reference sequence). Trimming removed 3 bases at V and 5 bases at J, with 11 bases between. The CDR3 protein is CASSLVRGENIQYF. The DNA of the CDR3 is TGTGCCAGCAGTTTGGTAAGGGGCGAAAACATTCAGTACTTC.

This clonotype was counted a few times. CDR3 DNA sequence: TGTGCCATCAGTGAGGAGGAGAGGGATGAGCAGTTCTTC. As protein: CAISEEERDEQFF. V is TRBV10-3 and J is TRBJ2-1, with D possibly being TRBD2 (5 bases). CDR1 and CDR2 from the germline V gene are ENHRY and SYGVKD. The V gene lost 2 bases and the J gene lost 8 bases, with 10 bases spanning the gap. The CDR3 length is 13 residues.

The rearrangement links TRBV12-5 to TRBJ1-5; D unresolved. The CDR3 is 14 amino acids. Trimming shortened V by 2 bases and J by 6 bases, and 11 bases separated the two germline ends. CDR1 and CDR2 from the germline V gene are LGHNT and FRNRAP. The CDR3 DNA reads TGTGCTAGTGGTTTGCCATCAACAACTCAGCCCCAGCATTTT. Translating it yields CASGLPSTTQPQHF.

There are many counts of this clonotype. The chain recombines TRBV15 with TRBJ2-7; the match to TRBD2 covers 8 bases. The length of the CDR3 is 15 residues. The J segment lost 2 bases and the V segment lost 2 bases, leaving 5 bases of the junction unmatched. Germline V gives CDR1 LNHNV, CDR2 YYDKDF (reference sequence). CDR3 amino acids: CATSRTSGNPYEQYF. CDR3 in DNA: TGTGCCACCAGCAGAACTAGCGGTAACCCCTACGAGCAGTACTTC.

This rearrangement joins TRBV5-1 to TRBJ2-3; D is perhaps TRBD2 (5 bases). The CDR3 spans 16 residues. The germline gives CDR1 SGHRS, CDR2 YFSETQ. Trimming stripped 0 bases from V and 2 bases from J, with 13 bases between. This chain's CDR3 is CASSLGAAAFTDTQYF. DNA for the CDR3: TGCGCCAGCAGCTTGGGAGCGGCGGCCTTCACAGATACGCAGTATTTT.

This clonotype was recorded many times. The chain has TRBV20-1 and TRBJ1-2; no clear D. This CDR3 spans 10 amino acids. Looked up from germline, CDR1 is DFQATT and CDR2 is SNEGSKA (reference sequence). The CDR3 sequence: CRDGVYGYTF. CDR3 in DNA: TGCAGGGACGGGGTCTATGGCTACACCTTC.

This clonotype was observed a handful of times. The CDR3, as DNA: TGTGCCAGCAGCCGGGCGGTACTAGCGGGGGGGCCCGGCTTCAATGAGCAGTTCTTC. This gives the protein CASSRAVLAGGPGFNEQFF. J is TRBJ2-1 and V is TRBV11-1, with TRBD2 matching 13 bases. CDR3 length: 19 residues. In germline, CDR1 is SGHAT, CDR2 FQDESV (reference sequence). Unmatched junction bases numbered 16, after V lost 5 bases and J lost 6 bases. Supplemented by reference TRBV11-1 and TRBJ2-1, the full variable domain reads EAEVAQSPRYKITEKSQAVAFWCDPISGHATLYWYRQILGQGPELLVQFQDESVVDDSQLPKDRFSAERLKGVDSTLKIQPAELGDSAMYLCASSRAVLAGGPGFNEQFFGPGTRLTVL.

The chain is built from TRBV4-3 and TRBJ2-1; tentative D call: TRBD2 (6 bases). The germline gives CDR1 LGHNA, CDR2 YSLEER. Deletions cut 0 bases from V and 0 bases from J, with 15 bases between. The CDR3 is made up of 18 amino acids. The CDR3 is CASSQDPNRDFSYNEQFF. The CDR3 nucleotides are TGCGCCAGCAGCCAAGATCCGAACCGGGACTTCTCCTACAATGAGCAGTTCTTC.

This clonotype has a count of ten or more. The J gene is TRBJ2-1, the V gene TRBV20-1; 9 positions agree with TRBD2. The CDR3 is 14 amino acids. V lost 1 base, J lost 6 bases, and 4 bases stayed unmatched. The germline V gene encodes CDR1 DFQATT and CDR2 SNEGSKA (reference sequence). This chain's CDR3 is CSARVSGRPNEQFF. The CDR3 DNA sequence: TGCAGTGCTAGAGTTAGCGGGAGACCCAATGAGCAGTTCTTC.

The chain recombines TRBV12-5 with TRBJ2-1; 7 bases map to TRBD1. This CDR3 region has 15 residues. Trimming removed 7 bases from V and 9 bases from J; junction bases left unmatched: 15. Germline assignment: CDR1 LGHNT and CDR2 FRNRAP. The CDR3 here is CASALGDRDMGEQFF. The CDR3 coding sequence is TGTGCTAGTGCCCTGGGAGACAGGGATATGGGTGAGCAGTTCTTC.

Many counts were recorded for this clonotype. The CDR3 nucleotides are TGTGCCAGCAGCCCGACTAGCGGGGGGGCCGGTGAGCAGTTCTTC. Residues: CASSPTSGGAGEQFF. J is TRBJ2-1 and V is TRBV11-2, with TRBD2 identical over 14 bases. V shed 5 bases, J shed 9 bases, and the junction held 6 bases outside the gene matches. This CDR3 has 15 amino acids. Germline V gene data show CDR1 as SGHAT and CDR2 as FQNNGV.

This clonotype was seen a handful of times. The rearrangement uses TRBV7-6 and TRBJ2-7; no firm D call. The CDR3 consists of 16 residues. V gave up 5 bases and J gave up 2 bases, with 19 bases separating them. Germline V gene lookup returns CDR1 SGHVS and CDR2 FNYEAQ. CDR3 nucleotides: TGTGCCAGCAGCACAAACAACCCCACAGTACCCTACGAGCAGTACTTC. This sequence encodes CASSTNNPTVPYEQYF. Using reference TRBV7-6 and TRBJ2-7 for the parts outside the CDR3, the full variable domain is GAGVSQSPRYKVTKRGQDVALRCDPISGHVSLYWYRQALGQGPEFLTYFNYEAQQDKSGLPNDRFSAERPEGSISTLTIQRTEQRDSAMYRCASSTNNPTVPYEQYFGPGTRLTVT.

This clonotype was seen a few times. The J gene is TRBJ2-7, the V gene TRBV20-1; TRBD2 aligns across 10 bases. The V gene's germline CDR1 is DFQATT and CDR2 SNEGSKA (reference sequence). The CDR3 consists of 15 residues. V shed 3 bases, J shed 3 bases, and the junction held 8 bases outside the gene matches. The CDR3 spells CSARIIAGGSYEQYF. The CDR3 DNA is TGCAGTGCTAGGATAATAGCGGGAGGCAGCTACGAGCAGTACTTC.

The table lists this clonotype with a few counts. This sequence joins TRBV12-3 or TRBV12-4 and TRBJ2-3; D is perhaps TRBD2 (5 bases). The CDR3 contains 13 residues. The V end was cut by 6 bases, the J end by 4 bases, with 11 bases between. The CDR3 nucleotides read TGTGCCAGCAGAAGTGGGAGCCCAGATACGCAGTATTTT. Translation: CASRSGSPDTQYF.

The V and J genes are TRBV7-2 and TRBJ2-5, with no clear D. Germline CDR1 is SGHTA and CDR2 is FQGNSA. Trimming stripped 5 bases from V and 9 bases from J, with 13 bases between. The CDR3 covers 12 residues. Here the CDR3 DNA reads TGTGCCAGCAGCCCGGACCGAGCAGCCCAGTACTTC. This translates into CASSPDRAAQYF.

The chain combines TRBV11-3 with TRBJ2-5; no clear D gene. This CDR3 has 13 amino acids. The germline V gene has CDR1 SGHNT and CDR2 YENEEA. The V and J ends lost 0 bases and 7 bases respectively, with 9 bases between them. CDR3 DNA: TGTGCCAGCAGCTTAGATTCGACGGGGACCCAGTACTTC. Protein product: CASSLDSTGTQYF.

The gene calls are TRBV7-6 and TRBJ2-1, with D unresolved. This CDR3 contains 16 residues. The germline V and J ends were trimmed by 0 bases and 3 bases, with 12 bases remaining between them. Looked up from germline, CDR1 is SGHVS and CDR2 is FNYEAQ. In nucleotides, the CDR3 is TGTGCCAGCAGCTTAGCGCGAGTGGGGAACTACAATGAGCAGTTCTTC. Protein product: CASSLARVGNYNEQFF.

This clonotype was detected many times. V usage is TRBV18 and J usage is TRBJ1-4; D remains unclear. The V gene's germline CDR1 is KGHSH and CDR2 LQKENI. V shed 1 base and J shed 8 bases, with 8 bases lying between them. The CDR3 has 13 residues. The CDR3 nucleotides read TGTGCCAGCTCACCACGGGTGGAGGAAAAACTGTTTTTT. This encodes CASSPRVEEKLFF.

This clonotype was observed a handful of times. The chain carries TRBV10-2 and TRBJ2-2; no clear D. The CDR3 runs to 11 residues. The V end was cut by 5 bases, the J end by 8 bases, with 6 bases between. Germline V CDR1 and CDR2: WSHSY, SAAADI. CDR3 coding DNA: TGCGCCAGCAGTAGTATAGGGGAGCTGTTTTTT. It specifies CASSSIGELFF.

The chain employs TRBV9 and TRBJ2-3; 8 bases are shared with TRBD1. Trimming took 0 bases from V and 6 from J; bases not matched to a gene: 0. The CDR3 covers 13 residues. The germline CDR1 and CDR2 sequences are SGDLS and YYNGEE. The CDR3 DNA reads TGTGCCAGCAGCGTAGGGGACAGGGATACGCAGTATTTT. Its protein is CASSVGDRDTQYF. The variable domain in full, with the rest retrieved from reference TRBV9 and TRBJ2-3, is DSGVTQTPKHLITATGQRVTLRCSPRSGDLSVYWYQQSLDQGLQFLIQYYNGEERAKGNILERFSAQQFPDLHSELNLSSLELGDSALYFCASSVGDRDTQYFGPGTRLTVL.

The sample holds many counts of this clonotype. V is TRBV12-3 or TRBV12-4 and J is TRBJ2-1; 11 bases are a match to TRBD2. The junction had 8 bases not matched to a gene; V was cut back by 5 bases and J by 5 bases. This CDR3 contains 16 residues. CDR3 sequence (DNA): TGTGCCAGCAGTCCCCGACTAGCGGGAAACAACAATGAGCAGTTCTTC. Translated, it gives CASSPRLAGNNNEQFF.

A few counts support this clonotype. The CDR3 sequence is CASSIRTSGYQETQYF. For the CDR3, the DNA is TGTGCCAGCAGCATACGGACTAGCGGGTACCAAGAGACCCAGTACTTC. V is TRBV7-2 and J is TRBJ2-5; 11 nucleotides align to TRBD2. Germline assignment: CDR1 SGHTA and CDR2 FQGNSA. The CDR3 loop spans 16 amino acids. With 5 bases clipped from V and 0 bases from J, the junction kept 5 bases outside the gene matches.

The chain joins TRBV20-1 to TRBJ1-3; D is unresolved. From germline, CDR1 is DFQATT and CDR2 SNEGSKA (reference sequence). The CDR3 is 12 amino acids. V was pared by 3 bases and J by 2 bases, with 5 bases between. Written as DNA, the CDR3 is TGCAGTGCTAGGGTGACTGGAAACACCATATATTTT. Translating gives CSARVTGNTIYF.

The table lists this clonotype with many counts. The chain couples TRBV10-2 to TRBJ2-7; 8 bases fit TRBD1. CDR3 length: 14 residues. Trimming took 7 bases from V and 6 from J; bases not matched to a gene: 11. The germline CDR1 and CDR2 sequences are WSHSY and SAAADI. Written as DNA, the CDR3 is TGCGCCAGCACCAAATGGACAGGGTCGGGCGAGCAGTACTTC. Translated, it gives CASTKWTGSGEQYF.

V usage is TRBV6-1 and J usage is TRBJ2-5; TRBD1 is a possible D gene (5 bases). Germline V gene data show CDR1 as MNHNS and CDR2 as SASEGT. Trimming cost V 1 base and J 7 bases, with 10 bases left between them. The CDR3 covers 13 residues. CDR3 loop: CASSEDGTGTQYF. The CDR3 nucleotides are TGTGCCAGCAGTGAAGATGGAACAGGGACCCAGTACTTC.

This rearrangement joins TRBV6-5 to TRBJ1-1; D uncertain. The germline V gene has CDR1 MNHEY and CDR2 SVGAGI. The V end was cut by 0 bases, the J end by 3 bases, with 20 bases between. The CDR3 is made up of 18 amino acids. CDR3 nucleotides: TGTGCCAGCAGTTACTCTTCATCTGAGGGCGGTTTTGACACTGAAGCTTTCTTT. Its translation: CASSYSSSEGGFDTEAFF.

The chain uses TRBV19 and TRBJ2-1, with D possibly called TRBD1 or TRBD2 (5 bases each). CDR3 size: 15 residues. Germline-derived CDR1 and CDR2 are LNHDA and SQIVND (reference sequence). V was pared by 3 bases and J by 5 bases, with 14 bases between. The CDR3 DNA is TGTGCCAGTAGTATGTGGGGGAATGGAGACAATGAGCAGTTCTTC. Translated: CASSMWGNGDNEQFF. The complete variable domain, with remaining parts taken from reference TRBV19 and TRBJ2-1, reads DGGITQSPKYLFRKEGQNVTLSCEQNLNHDAMYWYRQDPGQGLRLIYYSQIVNDFQKGDIAEGYSVSREKKESFPLTVTSAQKNPTAFYLCASSMWGNGDNEQFFGPGTRLTVL.

Here the CDR3 DNA reads TGTGCCAGCAGCATAGTGGCCGGAGCCTACAATGAGCAGTTCTTC. Translation gives CASSIVAGAYNEQFF. The chain is built from TRBV7-2 and TRBJ2-1; D gene unclear. The CDR3 loop spans 15 amino acids. In germline, CDR1 is SGHTA, CDR2 FQGNSA. V was cut by 5 bases and J by 2 bases, with 13 bases left in between.

The J gene is TRBJ2-5, the V gene TRBV3-1; D possibly uses TRBD1 or TRBD2 (6 bases each). Germline V lookup: CDR1 LGHDT, CDR2 YNNKEL (reference sequence). V was trimmed by 1 base and J by 1 base, leaving 13 bases between them. CDR3 size: 16 residues. CDR3 protein: CASSQGGRGAQETQYF. CDR3 in DNA: TGTGCCAGCAGCCAAGGGGGGCGGGGAGCCCAAGAGACCCAGTACTTC.